This record looks at one T cell receptor (beta chain) sequence and its context. The antigen is unknown. This may be a read error, as it is one base from a much larger clone. The data belong to a study of T cell clonotyping in hematopoietic cell transplantation. Findings of the study overall: After transplant, recipient diversity fell while pathologically expanded clonotypes grew through day 180.

Method: immunoSEQ multiplex PCR; TCRdb's copy keeps in-frame clones and lacks some. The table shows roughly 15,000 clones, with 94% occurring only once. The germline V gene has CDR1 MNHEY and CDR2 SVGAGI. The V and J ends lost 2 bases and 5 bases respectively, with 6 bases between them. The CDR3 extends over 12 amino acids. V gene TRBV6-5 combines with J gene TRBJ1-1, with TRBD1 as a possible D gene (5 bases). Sample: PBMCs, taken 30 days after allogeneic stem cell transplant. The clonotype was recovered from a male patient aged 55 to 69 who had an allogeneic stem cell transplant from an unrelated donor, so the T cells may come from the graft donor. Some clones in this sample may be carry-over from other donors' samples. The CDR3 loop reads CASSYAGTEAFF. The DNA for the CDR3 is TGTGCCAGCAGTTACGCAGGGACTGAAGCTTTCTTT.